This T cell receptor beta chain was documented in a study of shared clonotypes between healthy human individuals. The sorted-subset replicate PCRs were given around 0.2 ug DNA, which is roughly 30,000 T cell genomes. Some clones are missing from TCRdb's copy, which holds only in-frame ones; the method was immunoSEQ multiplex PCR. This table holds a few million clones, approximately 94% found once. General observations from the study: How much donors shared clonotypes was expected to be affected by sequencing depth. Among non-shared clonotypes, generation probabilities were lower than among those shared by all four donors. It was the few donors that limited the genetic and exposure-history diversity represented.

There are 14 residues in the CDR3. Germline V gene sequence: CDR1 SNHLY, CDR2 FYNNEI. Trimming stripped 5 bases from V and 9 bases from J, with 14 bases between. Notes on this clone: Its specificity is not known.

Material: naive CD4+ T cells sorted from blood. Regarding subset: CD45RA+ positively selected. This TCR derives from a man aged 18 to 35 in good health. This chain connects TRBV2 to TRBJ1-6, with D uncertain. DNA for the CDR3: TGTGCCAGCAGTCAATTAGTAGGAACTTCACCCCTCCACTTT. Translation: CASSQLVGTSPLHF.